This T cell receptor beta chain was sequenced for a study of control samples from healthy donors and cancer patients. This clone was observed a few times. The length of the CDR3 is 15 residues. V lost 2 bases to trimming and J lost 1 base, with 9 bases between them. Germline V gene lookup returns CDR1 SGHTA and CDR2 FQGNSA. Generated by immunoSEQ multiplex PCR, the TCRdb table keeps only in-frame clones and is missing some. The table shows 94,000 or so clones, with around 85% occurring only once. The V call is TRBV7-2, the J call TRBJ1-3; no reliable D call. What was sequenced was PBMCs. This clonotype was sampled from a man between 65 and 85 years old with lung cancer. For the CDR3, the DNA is TGTGCCAGCAGCTTACAGCTCGTGTCTGGAAACACCATATATTTT. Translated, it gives CASSLQLVSGNTIYF.